The clone carrying this T cell receptor beta chain was seen only once. Its specificity is not known. Sequenced by immunoSEQ multiplex PCR; TCRdb stores in-frame clones only, minus some. The table has some 81,000 clones, approximately 91% seen once; the top ten hold approximately 0.35%. The sample belongs to a study of graft-versus-host responses after intestinal transplantation. Findings and caveats of the study: The authors found GvH clones in recipient marrow, some appearing first in ileum or blood. In patients with graft-donor T cell macrochimerism, allograft graft-versus-host to host-versus-graft clonal ratios were high.

The germline gives CDR1 MDHEN, CDR2 SYDVKM. CDR3 length equals 15 residues. After removal of 1 base from V and 6 bases from J, the junction contained 4 bases not matched to a gene. The chain employs TRBV28 and TRBJ2-2, with TRBD2 matching 8 bases. Sequencing was performed on unstimulated CD4+ T cells sorted from spleen or lymph node cells, taken before intestinal transplant. This clonotype was obtained from a human donor who received an intestinal transplant. The DNA of the CDR3 is TGTGCCAGCAGTTTATTGGCGGGAGGAGCCGGGGAGCTGTTTTTT. Its protein is CASSLLAGGAGELFF.